This T cell receptor (beta chain) was sequenced during a study of shared clonotypes between healthy human individuals. Study details: Ranging from 18 to 49 in age, donors were a couple of women and a few men.

Libraries were prepared by immunoSEQ multiplex PCR; TCRdb keeps only in-frame clonotypes and omits some of them. Found here are roughly 1,500,000 clones, approximately 98.5% of them singletons; the top ten hold roughly 0.35%. The sequence was obtained from a man aged 30 to 39 in good health. The sequencing input was naive CD4+ T cells sorted from blood. Stated subset: CD45RA+ positively selected.

The CDR3 protein is CASSFGLVNTGELFF. CDR3 DNA: TGTGCCAGCAGCTTCGGGCTAGTGAACACCGGGGAGCTGTTTTTT. This chain uses TRBV11-2 with TRBJ2-2; the D is unclear. Germline V CDR1 and CDR2: SGHAT, FQNNGV. Trimming removed 3 bases from V and 1 base from J, with 9 bases in between. This CDR3 region has 15 residues. Combining the CDR3 with reference TRBV11-2 and TRBJ2-2 gives the whole variable domain EAGVAQSPRYKIIEKRQSVAFWCNPISGHATLYWYQQILGQGPKLLIQFQNNGVVDDSQLPKDRFSAERLKGVDSTLKIQPAKLEDSAVYLCASSFGLVNTGELFFGEGSRLTVL.